Listed below are T cell receptor beta chains from one sample, sequenced in a study of T cells in Graves' hyperthyroidism and ophthalmopathy. TCRdb used MiXCR to reprocess the multiplex PCR reads, holding one entry per CDR3 protein. The data hold 400,000 to 500,000 distinct CDR3 sequences, with roughly an eighth observed a single time. The sequenced sample was blood. The source is a woman aged 18-29 years with Graves' hyperthyroidism. CDR3s include the opening cysteine and the closing phenylalanine or tryptophan. A D gene is named only where the DNA matches it firmly. Size tells how often a clone was seen (once, few, many) or the class of an expanded clone, and some rows leave it out.

>TRBJ2-4|many|NA|TRBV3-1
TGTGCCAGCAGCCAAGTGGAGGTGGGAGGAAACATTCAGTACTTC
CASSQVEVGGNIQYF
>TRBJ1-3|many|NA|TRBV2
TGTGCCAGCAGAAAGGGGATCAGCTCTGGAAACACCATATATTTT
CASRKGISSGNTIYF
>TRBJ1-1|NA|NA|TRBV18
TGTGCCAGCTCACCTCAGGGAGGGATGTTCACTGAAGCTTTCTTT
CASSPQGGMFTEAFF
>TRBJ2-1|NA|TRBD2|TRBV28
TGTGCCAGCAGTCTAGGGTCTAGCGGGATCTACAATGAGCAGTTCTTC
CASSLGSSGIYNEQFF
>TRBJ2-5|few|TRBD2|TRBV29-1
TGCAGCGCCGACACTAGCGGGAGCGGTGAGACCCAGTACTTC
CSADTSGSGETQYF
>TRBJ2-7|many|NA|TRBV3-1
TGTGCCAGCAGCCAGGTTACGTGGGGAGAGCAGTACTTC
CASSQVTWGEQYF
>TRBJ1-1|many|TRBD1|TRBV20-1
TGCAGTGCTAGAGATAGTACTGGGACAGTCGGGATGAACACTGAAGCTTTCTTT
CSARDSTGTVGMNTEAFF
>TRBJ2-5|many|NA|TRBV7-2
TGTGCCAGCAGTCCCCGGGGGGCAGGAACAGAGACCCAGTACTTC
CASSPRGAGTETQYF
>TRBJ2-7|many|NA|TRBV7-2
TGTGCCAGCAGCTTAGAGCGACTAGGCTACGAGCAGTACTTC
CASSLERLGYEQYF
>TRBJ2-1|NA|TRBD1|TRBV30
TGTGCCTGGAGACGACAGGGGATCAATGAGCAGTTCTTC
CAWRRQGINEQFF
>TRBJ1-2|NA|NA|TRBV7-2
TGTGCCAGCAGCCCCCGGACAGCCGAAAACTATGGCTACACCTTC
CASSPRTAENYGYTF
>TRBJ1-3|NA|NA|TRBV9
TGTGCCAGCAGCTTAGACTCCCGCTCTGGAAACACCATATATTTT
CASSLDSRSGNTIYF
>TRBJ1-5|many|NA|TRBV30
TGTGCCTGGAGCGAAGATTATAGCAATCAGCCCCAGCATTTT
CAWSEDYSNQPQHF
>TRBJ2-1|many|TRBD2|TRBV11-1
TGTGCCAGCAGCTTAGGACTAGCGGGATACAATGAGCAGTTCTTC
CASSLGLAGYNEQFF
>TRBJ2-4|many|TRBD2|TRBV20-1
TGCAGTGCTAATGGGGGGGATGATAGCGGGCGAATAAACATTCAGTACTTC
CSANGGDDSGRINIQYF
>TRBJ1-6|many|NA|TRBV12-3/TRBV12-4
TGTGCCAGCAGTTTAGCTTATTCACCCCTCCACTTT
CASSLAYSPLHF
>TRBJ2-1|NA|TRBD2|TRBV12-3/TRBV12-4
TGTGCCAGCAGTTCCCGCTGGAGCGGGAGGTCCTCCTACAATGAGCAGTTCTTC
CASSSRWSGRSSYNEQFF
>TRBJ2-7|many|NA|TRBV20-1
TGCAGTGCTAGAATTTTTGGCGAAATCACCTACGAGCAGTACTTC
CSARIFGEITYEQYF
>TRBJ1-1|few|NA|TRBV6-1
TGTGCCAGCAGAAAGACGGGAGGCCCTGAAGCTTTCTTT
CASRKTGGPEAFF
>TRBJ1-2|many|NA|TRBV3-1
TGTGCCAGCAGCCAACCAGGGTACTCCTATGGCTACACCTTC
CASSQPGYSYGYTF
>TRBJ1-1|NA|NA|TRBV28
TGTGCCAGCAGTTTCTCCGGGAGAAACACTGAAGCTTTCTTT
CASSFSGRNTEAFF
>TRBJ2-5|many|NA|TRBV7-2
TGTGCCAGCAGTCTTACCAAGGGTCAGGGGGAGACCCAGTACTTC
CASSLTKGQGETQYF
>TRBJ1-3|many|NA|TRBV2
TGTGCCAGCTCGCCGGACAGCCCGAGGGCCAATTTT
CASSPDSPRANF
>TRBJ1-5|NA|NA|TRBV29-1
TGCAGCGTTACGACCCCGATTATGGATGTTCAGCATTTT
CSVTTPIMDVQHF
>TRBJ2-7|once|TRBD1|TRBV5-1
TGCGCCAGCAGTCCCCCGGACAGGCCCGGCGAGCAGTACTTC
CASSPPDRPGEQYF
>TRBJ1-1|many|NA|TRBV28
TGTGCCAGCAGTTTATCGGGACCGTGGACCGAAGCTTTCTTT
CASSLSGPWTEAFF
>TRBJ2-2|many|TRBD2|TRBV2
TGTGCCAGCAGAAAACTAGCGGATCCGAACACCGGGGAGCTGTTTTTT
CASRKLADPNTGELFF
>TRBJ1-5|many|TRBD1|TRBV12-5
TGTGCTAGTGGAGCTTGGGACAGGGTCGGTCAGCCCCAGCATTTT
CASGAWDRVGQPQHF
>TRBJ2-7|few|TRBD2|TRBV6-5
TGTGCCAGCAGTTACTCAGGGGGACTAGCGGGAGTGGGGGAGCAGTACTTC
CASSYSGGLAGVGEQYF
>TRBJ1-4|few|NA|TRBV5-5
TGTGCCAGCAGCTGGGACTTCTCTAATGAAAAACTGTTTTTT
CASSWDFSNEKLFF
>TRBJ1-6|many|NA|TRBV18
TGTGCCAGCTCACTATCCAAAGGTTCACCCCTCCACTTT
CASSLSKGSPLHF
>TRBJ1-2|many|NA|TRBV30
TGTGCCTGGAGTCCCTCGGGGAACGGTGTTAGATCGGGCTACACCTTC
CAWSPSGNGVRSGYTF
>TRBJ1-3|once|TRBD1|TRBV12-3/TRBV12-4
TGTGCCAGCAGTTTAGAGGGGACAGGGACTGGAAACACCATATATTTT
CASSLEGTGTGNTIYF
>TRBJ2-6|many|NA|TRBV5-1
TGCGCCAGCAATCCGGTAGCTGGGGCCAACGTCCTGACTTTC
CASNPVAGANVLTF
>TRBJ2-4|NA|TRBD2|TRBV11-2
TGTGCCAGCAGCTTAAGTTGGGCTAGCGGAGCAGGGAACATTCAGTACTTC
CASSLSWASGAGNIQYF
>TRBJ2-5|few|NA|TRBV6-1
TGTGCCAGCAGTCGTACAGGGCTGGAGACCCAGTACTTC
CASSRTGLETQYF
>TRBJ1-6|NA|NA|TRBV7-3
TGTGCCAGCAGCTTATACGGGAACAGAAATTCACCCCTCCACTTT
CASSLYGNRNSPLHF
>TRBJ2-7|NA|TRBD2|TRBV20-1
TGCAGTGCTAGACCTAAACTAGCGGGAGGTTACGAGCAGTACTTC
CSARPKLAGGYEQYF
>TRBJ2-2|NA|TRBD1|TRBV9
TGTGCCAGCAGAGGGGACAGGATTGCCGGGGAGCTGTTTTTT
CASRGDRIAGELFF
>TRBJ2-7|many|NA|TRBV28
TGTGCCAGCAGAATGATGACAGGTGGATACGAGCAGTACTTC
CASRMMTGGYEQYF
>TRBJ1-1|few|TRBD1|TRBV20-1
TGCAGTGTACGGGACAGCGGCGTCACTGAAGCTTTCTTT
CSVRDSGVTEAFF
>TRBJ2-3|many|NA|TRBV28
TGTGCCAGCAGTGCGGGACTGTGGACAGATACGCAGTATTTT
CASSAGLWTDTQYF
>TRBJ1-1|many|NA|TRBV28
TGTGCCAGCATTAATACTTACACTGAAGCTTTCTTT
CASINTYTEAFF
>TRBJ1-5|NA|TRBD1|TRBV20-1
TGCAGTGCTAGAGACCCGGACAGGGTAGGACAGCCCCAGCATTTT
CSARDPDRVGQPQHF
>TRBJ2-3|many|NA|TRBV7-9
TGTGCCAGCAGCTTCGGACAGAACACAGATACGCAGTATTTT
CASSFGQNTDTQYF
>TRBJ1-1|many|NA|TRBV12-5
TGTGCTAGTGGTTTGGATGGACAGAACACTGAAGCTTTCTTT
CASGLDGQNTEAFF
>TRBJ1-4|NA|NA|TRBV11-2
TGTGCCAGCAGCTTAGGATGGCGGGATGCAACTAATGAAAAACTGTTTTTT
CASSLGWRDATNEKLFF
>TRBJ1-2|few|NA|TRBV2
TGTGCCAGCAGTGGGTATGGGAACTATGGCTACACCTTC
CASSGYGNYGYTF
>TRBJ1-2|many|NA|TRBV20-1
TGCAGTGCTACGGGGGAAAACTATGGCTACACCTTC
CSATGENYGYTF
>TRBJ2-1|many|TRBD2|TRBV18
TGTGCCAGCTCACCAGTGGCGGGAGTTCATGAGCAGTTCTTC
CASSPVAGVHEQFF
>TRBJ2-7|NA|TRBD1|TRBV5-1
TGCGCCAGCAGCTTGGCCAAGTTCACAGGGGGTTTCTACGAGCAGTACTTC
CASSLAKFTGGFYEQYF
>TRBJ2-1|NA|TRBD1|TRBV6-1
TGTGCCAGCAGGCACGCCCCGGGACAGGGAGGGAATGAGCAGTTCTTC
CASRHAPGQGGNEQFF
>TRBJ2-5|many|TRBD1|TRBV30
TGTGCCTGGAGTGTGGGGCAGGGGGCTAGGGAGACCCAGTACTTC
CAWSVGQGARETQYF